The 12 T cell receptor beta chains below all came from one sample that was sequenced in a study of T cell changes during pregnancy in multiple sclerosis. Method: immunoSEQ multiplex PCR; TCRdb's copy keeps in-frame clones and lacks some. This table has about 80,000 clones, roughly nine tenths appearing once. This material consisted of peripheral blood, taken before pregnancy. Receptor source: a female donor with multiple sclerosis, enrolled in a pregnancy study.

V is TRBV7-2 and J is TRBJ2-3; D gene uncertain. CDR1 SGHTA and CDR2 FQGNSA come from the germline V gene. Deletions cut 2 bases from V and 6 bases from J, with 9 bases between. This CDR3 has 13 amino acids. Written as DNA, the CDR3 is TGTGCCAGCAGCTTATGGCCCCTGGATACGCAGTATTTT. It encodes CASSLWPLDTQYF.

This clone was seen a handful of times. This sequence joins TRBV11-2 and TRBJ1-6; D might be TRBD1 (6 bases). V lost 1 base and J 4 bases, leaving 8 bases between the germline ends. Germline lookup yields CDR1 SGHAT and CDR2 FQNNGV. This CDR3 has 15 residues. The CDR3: CASSLVQGYNSPLHF. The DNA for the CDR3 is TGTGCCAGCAGCTTAGTACAGGGTTATAATTCACCCCTCCACTTT. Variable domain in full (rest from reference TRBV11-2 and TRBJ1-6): EAGVAQSPRYKIIEKRQSVAFWCNPISGHATLYWYQQILGQGPKLLIQFQNNGVVDDSQLPKDRFSAERLKGVDSTLKIQPAKLEDSAVYLCASSLVQGYNSPLHFGNGTRLTVT.

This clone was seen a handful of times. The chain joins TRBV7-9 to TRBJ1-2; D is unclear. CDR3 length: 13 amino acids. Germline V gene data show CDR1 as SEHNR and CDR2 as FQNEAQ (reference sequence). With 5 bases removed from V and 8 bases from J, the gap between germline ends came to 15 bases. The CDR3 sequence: CASSPATVRGYTF. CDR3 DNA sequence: TGTGCCAGCAGCCCCGCCACAGTCCGAGGCTACACCTTC.

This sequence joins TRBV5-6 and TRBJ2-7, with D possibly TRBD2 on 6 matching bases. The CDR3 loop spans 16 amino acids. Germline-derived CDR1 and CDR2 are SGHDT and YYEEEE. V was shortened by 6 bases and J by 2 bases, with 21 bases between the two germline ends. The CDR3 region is CASTPSGSTRPYEQYF. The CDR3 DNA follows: TGTGCCAGCACCCCGTCCGGGAGTACACGGCCCTACGAGCAGTACTTC.

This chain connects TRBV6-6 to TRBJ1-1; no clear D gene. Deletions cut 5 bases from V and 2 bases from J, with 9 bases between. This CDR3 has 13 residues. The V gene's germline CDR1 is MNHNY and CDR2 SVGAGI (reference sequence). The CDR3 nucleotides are TGTGCCAGCAGTGTCGCAGGTAACACTGAAGCTTTCTTT. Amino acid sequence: CASSVAGNTEAFF.

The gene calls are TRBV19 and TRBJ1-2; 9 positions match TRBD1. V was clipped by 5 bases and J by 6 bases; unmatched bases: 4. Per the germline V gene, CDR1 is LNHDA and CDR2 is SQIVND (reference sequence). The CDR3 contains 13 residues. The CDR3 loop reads CASSGGQGDGYTF. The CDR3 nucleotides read TGTGCCAGTAGTGGGGGACAGGGCGATGGCTACACCTTC.

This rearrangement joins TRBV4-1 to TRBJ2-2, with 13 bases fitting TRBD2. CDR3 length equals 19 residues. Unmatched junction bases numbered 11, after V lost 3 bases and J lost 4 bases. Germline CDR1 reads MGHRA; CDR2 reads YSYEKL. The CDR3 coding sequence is TGCGCCAGCAGCCAGGCCCCGACTAGCGGGGGGCAACTCACCGGGGAGCTGTTTTTT. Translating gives CASSQAPTSGGQLTGELFF.

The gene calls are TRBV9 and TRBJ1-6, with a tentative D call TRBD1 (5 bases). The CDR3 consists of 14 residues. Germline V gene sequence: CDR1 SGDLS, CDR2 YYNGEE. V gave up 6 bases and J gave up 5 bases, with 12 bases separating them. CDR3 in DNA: TGTGCCAGCACCCAGACAGTTAATAATTCACCCCTCCACTTT. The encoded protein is CASTQTVNNSPLHF.

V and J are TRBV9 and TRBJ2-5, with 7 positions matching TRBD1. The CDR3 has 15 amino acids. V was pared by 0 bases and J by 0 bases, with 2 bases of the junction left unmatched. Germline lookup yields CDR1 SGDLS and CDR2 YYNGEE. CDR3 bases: TGTGCCAGCAGCGTAGACAGGGGATACCAAGAGACCCAGTACTTC. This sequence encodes CASSVDRGYQETQYF.

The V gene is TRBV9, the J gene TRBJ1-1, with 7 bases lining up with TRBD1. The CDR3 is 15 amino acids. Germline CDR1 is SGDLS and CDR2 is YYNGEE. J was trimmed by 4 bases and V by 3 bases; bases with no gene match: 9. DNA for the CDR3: TGTGCCAGCAGCGCGACAGGGACCATTGGCACTGAAGCTTTCTTT. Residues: CASSATGTIGTEAFF.

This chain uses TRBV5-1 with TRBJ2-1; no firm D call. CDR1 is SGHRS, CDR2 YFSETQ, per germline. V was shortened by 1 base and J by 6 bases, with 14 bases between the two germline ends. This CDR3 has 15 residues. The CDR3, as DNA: TGCGCCAGCAGCTTGTCCGTCGACTTAGGCAATGAGCAGTTCTTC. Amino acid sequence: CASSLSVDLGNEQFF.

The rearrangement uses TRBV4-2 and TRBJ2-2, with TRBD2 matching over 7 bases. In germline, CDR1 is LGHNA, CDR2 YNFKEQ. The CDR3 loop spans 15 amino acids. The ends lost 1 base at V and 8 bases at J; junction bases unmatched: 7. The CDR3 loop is CASSQGTSGLGELFF. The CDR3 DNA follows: TGTGCCAGCAGCCAAGGGACTAGTGGCCTTGGGGAGCTGTTTTTT.